This T cell receptor (beta chain) was profiled in a study of T cell clonotyping in hematopoietic cell transplantation. CDR1 and CDR2 (germline): SNHLY, FYNNEI. The length of the CDR3 is 16 residues. The germline V and J ends were trimmed by 8 bases and 2 bases, with 19 bases remaining between them. The time point was: recipient sample about 28 days before transplant, after cytoreduction. TCRdb keeps only in-frame clones here, not all; method: immunoSEQ multiplex PCR. The sample records about 41,000 clones, roughly four fifths being singletons. The sequencing used peripheral blood mononuclear cells, collected before stem cell transplant. The source is a man aged 55 to 70 with myelodysplastic syndrome. Some clones in this sample may be carry-over from other donors' samples. V usage is TRBV2 and J usage is TRBJ1-5; D perhaps matches TRBD1 (5 bases). CDR3 region: CASRGGEGRRNQPQHF. The CDR3 DNA is TGTGCCAGCCGGGGCGGGGAGGGTCGTCGCAATCAGCCCCAGCATTTT. Variable domain in full (rest from reference TRBV2 and TRBJ1-5): EPEVTQTPSHQVTQMGQEVILRCVPISNHLYFYWYRQILGQKVEFLVSFYNNEISEKSEIFDDQFSVERPDGSNFTLKIRSTKLEDSAMYFCASRGGEGRRNQPQHFGDGTRLSIL.